This T cell receptor (beta chain) is from a study of T cells after yellow fever vaccination. A note on this clonotype: Its target is unknown.

The CDR3 loop spans 18 amino acids. V shed 4 bases and J 4 bases; nucleotides not matched to a gene: 13. Per the germline V gene, CDR1 is MNHEY and CDR2 is SVGAGI. General observations from the study: Post-booster repertoires contained most primary-vaccination clones again (approximately 95% CD4, 85% to 90% CD8). CD4 and CD8 compartments shared a small share of clonotypes, likely from convergent recombination.

Universal primer sites and UMIs were introduced during 5'RACE template-switching synthesis of TCR cDNA. One entry per CDR3 protein results from TCRdb running MiXCR on the 5' RACE reads. The sample lists under 95,000 distinct CDR3 sequences; more than 5.5% were seen once. The sequencing here drew on CD8+ T cells sorted from PBMCs, taken 10 days after the first yellow fever vaccination. V usage is TRBV6-5 and J usage is TRBJ2-3, with 11 bases lining up with TRBD1. The TCR comes from a man between 18 and 29 years old who received the YFV17D yellow fever vaccine. The CDR3 is CASSFRTGGEKDSDTQYF. CDR3 coding DNA: TGTGCCAGCAGTTTCAGGACAGGGGGCGAGAAGGACTCAGATACGCAGTATTTT.